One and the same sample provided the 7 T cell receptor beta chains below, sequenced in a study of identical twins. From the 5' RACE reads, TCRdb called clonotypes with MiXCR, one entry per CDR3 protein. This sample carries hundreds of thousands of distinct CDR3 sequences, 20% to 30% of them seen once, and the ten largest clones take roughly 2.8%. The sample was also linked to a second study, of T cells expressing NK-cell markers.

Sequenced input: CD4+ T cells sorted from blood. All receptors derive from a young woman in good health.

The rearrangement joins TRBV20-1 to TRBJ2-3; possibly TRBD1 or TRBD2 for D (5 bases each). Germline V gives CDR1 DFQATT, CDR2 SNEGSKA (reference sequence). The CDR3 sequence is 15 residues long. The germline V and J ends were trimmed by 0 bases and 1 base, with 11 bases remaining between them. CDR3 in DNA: TGCAGTGCTAGAGATGCCAGGGACGGCACAGATACGCAGTATTTT. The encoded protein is CSARDARDGTDTQYF.

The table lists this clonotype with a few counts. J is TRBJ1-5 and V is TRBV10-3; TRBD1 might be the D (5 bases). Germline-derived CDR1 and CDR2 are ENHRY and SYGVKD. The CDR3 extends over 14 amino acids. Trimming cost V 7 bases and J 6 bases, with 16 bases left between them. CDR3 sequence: CAIKPDGGSQPQHF. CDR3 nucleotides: TGTGCCATCAAGCCGGACGGGGGGAGTCAGCCCCAGCATTTT.

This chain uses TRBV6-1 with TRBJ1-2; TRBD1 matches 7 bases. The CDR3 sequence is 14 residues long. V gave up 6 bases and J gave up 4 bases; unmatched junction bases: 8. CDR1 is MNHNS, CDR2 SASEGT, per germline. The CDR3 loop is CASSPQGQTYGYTF. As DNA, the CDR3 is TGTGCCAGCAGCCCACAGGGACAGACCTATGGCTACACCTTC.

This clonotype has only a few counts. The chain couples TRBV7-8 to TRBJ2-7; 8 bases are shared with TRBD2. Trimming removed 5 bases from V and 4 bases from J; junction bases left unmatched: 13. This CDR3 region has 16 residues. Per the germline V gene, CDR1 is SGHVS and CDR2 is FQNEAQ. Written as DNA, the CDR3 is TGTGCCAGCAGCCCCTTCAGGGCTAGCGGGTTTTACGAGCAGTACTTC. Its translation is CASSPFRASGFYEQYF.

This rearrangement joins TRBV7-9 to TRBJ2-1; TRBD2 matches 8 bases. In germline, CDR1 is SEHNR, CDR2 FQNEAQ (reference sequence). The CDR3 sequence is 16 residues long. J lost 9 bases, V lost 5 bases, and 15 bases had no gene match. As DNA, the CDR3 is TGTGCCAGCAGCCTCATCGGGAGGGTAACTGGGGGTGAGCAGTTCTTC. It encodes CASSLIGRVTGGEQFF.

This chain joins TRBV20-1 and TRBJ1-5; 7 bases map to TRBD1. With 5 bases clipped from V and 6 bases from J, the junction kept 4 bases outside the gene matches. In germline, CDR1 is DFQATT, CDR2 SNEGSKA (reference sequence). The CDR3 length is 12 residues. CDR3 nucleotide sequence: TGCAGTGCTCAACAGGGGATTCAGCCCCAGCATTTT. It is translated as CSAQQGIQPQHF.

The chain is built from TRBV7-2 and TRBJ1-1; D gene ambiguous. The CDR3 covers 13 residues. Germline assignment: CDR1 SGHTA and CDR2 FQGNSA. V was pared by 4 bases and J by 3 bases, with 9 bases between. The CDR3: CASSSRRDTEAFF. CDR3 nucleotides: TGTGCCAGCAGCTCCCGTCGGGACACTGAAGCTTTCTTT.